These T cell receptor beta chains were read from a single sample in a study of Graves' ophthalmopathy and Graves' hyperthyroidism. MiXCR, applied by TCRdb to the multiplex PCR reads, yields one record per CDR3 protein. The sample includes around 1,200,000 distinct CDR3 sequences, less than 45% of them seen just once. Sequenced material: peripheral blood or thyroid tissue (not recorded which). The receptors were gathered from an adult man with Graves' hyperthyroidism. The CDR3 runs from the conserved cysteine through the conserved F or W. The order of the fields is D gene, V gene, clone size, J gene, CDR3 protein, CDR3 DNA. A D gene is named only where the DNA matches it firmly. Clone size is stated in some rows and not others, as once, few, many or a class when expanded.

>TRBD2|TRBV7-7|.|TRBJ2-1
CASSEPRTSGHSYNEQFF
TGTGCCAGCAGTGAACCCCGGACTAGCGGGCACTCCTACAATGAGCAGTTCTTC
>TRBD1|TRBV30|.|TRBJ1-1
CAWRDRGWGTEAFF
TGTGCCTGGAGAGACAGGGGTTGGGGAACTGAAGCTTTCTTT
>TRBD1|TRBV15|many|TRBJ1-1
CATSKDRQNTEAFF
TGTGCCACCAGCAAGGACAGGCAGAACACTGAAGCTTTCTTT
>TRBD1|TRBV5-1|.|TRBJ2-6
CASSPRDRERFYGANVLTF
TGCGCCAGCAGCCCCCGGGACAGGGAGCGCTTTTATGGGGCCAACGTCCTGACTTTC
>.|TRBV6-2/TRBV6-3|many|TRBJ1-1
CASSYDSVNTEAFF
TGTGCCAGCAGTTACGACAGCGTGAACACTGAAGCTTTCTTT
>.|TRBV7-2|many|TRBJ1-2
CASSLRHKIADGYTF
TGTGCCAGCAGCTTGAGACATAAGATCGCGGATGGCTACACCTTC
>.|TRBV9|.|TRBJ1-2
CASSAMDGGNTF
TGTGCCAGCAGCGCCATGGACGGCGGAAACACCTTC
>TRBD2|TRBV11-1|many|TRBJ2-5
CASSQNRGLAGETQYF
TGTGCCAGCAGCCAAAACAGGGGACTAGCGGGAGAGACCCAGTACTTC
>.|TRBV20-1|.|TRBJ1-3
CSASAGATADTIYF
TGCAGTGCTTCTGCAGGGGCTACGGCCGACACCATATATTTT
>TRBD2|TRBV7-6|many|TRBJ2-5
CASRGRTSGSETQYF
TGTGCCAGCAGAGGACGGACTAGCGGGAGTGAGACCCAGTACTTC
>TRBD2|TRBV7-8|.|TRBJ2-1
CASSSGLAGGYSSYNEQFF
TGTGCCAGCAGCTCCGGACTAGCGGGAGGTTATAGCTCCTACAATGAGCAGTTCTTC
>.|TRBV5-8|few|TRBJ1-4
CASSLETGQHNEKLFF
TGTGCCAGCAGCTTGGAGACGGGACAACATAATGAAAAACTGTTTTTT
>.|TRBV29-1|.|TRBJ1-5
CSVGWLGSNQPQHF
TGCAGCGTAGGGTGGCTGGGAAGCAATCAGCCCCAGCATTTT
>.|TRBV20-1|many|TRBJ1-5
CSARRTGQPQHF
TGCAGTGCTAGAAGAACGGGTCAGCCCCAGCATTTT
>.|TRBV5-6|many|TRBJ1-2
CASSLADHGYTF
TGTGCCAGCAGCTTGGCCGATCATGGCTACACCTTC
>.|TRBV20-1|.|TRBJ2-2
CSARTTSGELFF
TGCAGTGCTAGGACGACTAGCGGGGAGCTGTTTTTT
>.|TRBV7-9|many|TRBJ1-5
CASSLARGSNRLNQPQHF
TGTGCCAGCAGCTTAGCGCGGGGCAGCAATAGACTCAATCAGCCCCAGCATTTT
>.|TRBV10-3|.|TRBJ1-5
CAISESGRLQETQHF
TGTGCCATCAGTGAGTCGGGACGGTTGCAAGAGACCCAGCATTTT
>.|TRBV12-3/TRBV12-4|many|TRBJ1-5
CASSLEGLANQPQHF
TGTGCCAGCAGCTTGGAGGGTTTAGCCAATCAGCCCCAGCATTTT
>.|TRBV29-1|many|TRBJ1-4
CSVRTARGEKLFF
TGCAGCGTTCGGACAGCGCGGGGTGAAAAACTGTTTTTT
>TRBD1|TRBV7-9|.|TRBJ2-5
CASSFGTGAGETQYF
TGTGCCAGCAGCTTCGGGACAGGGGCGGGGGAGACCCAGTACTTC
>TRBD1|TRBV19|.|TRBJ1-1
CASSPLKGAAFF
TGTGCCAGTAGTCCACTAAAGGGGGCGGCTTTCTTT
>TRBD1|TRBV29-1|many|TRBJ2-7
CSVVTTGGIYEQYF
TGCAGCGTTGTGACCACAGGGGGAATCTACGAGCAGTACTTC
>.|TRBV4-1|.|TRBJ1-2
CASSQGGDGYTF
TGCGCCAGCAGCCAAGGGGGGGACGGCTACACCTTC
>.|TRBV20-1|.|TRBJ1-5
CSASAGAINQPQHF
TGCAGTGCTAGCGCGGGGGCCATCAATCAGCCCCAGCATTTT
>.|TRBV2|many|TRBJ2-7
CASSDRRSEQYF
TGTGCCAGCAGTGATCGGCGGAGCGAGCAGTACTTC
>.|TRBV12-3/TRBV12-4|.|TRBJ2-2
CASSLGRTKNTGELFF
TGTGCCAGCAGTTTGGGTAGGACAAAGAACACCGGGGAGCTGTTTTTT
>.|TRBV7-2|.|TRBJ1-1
CAWSPRRTEAFF
TGTGCCTGGAGCCCCCGACGCACTGAAGCTTTCTTT
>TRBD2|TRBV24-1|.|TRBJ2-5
CASSWDGRGPQETQYF
TGTGCCAGCAGTTGGGACGGGAGGGGCCCGCAAGAGACCCAGTACTTC
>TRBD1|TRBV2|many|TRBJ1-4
CASQQGPRNEKLFF
TGTGCCAGTCAACAGGGGCCGCGTAATGAAAAACTGTTTTTT
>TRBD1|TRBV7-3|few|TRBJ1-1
CASSLSGSGGHTEAFF
TGTGCCAGCAGCTTAAGTGGTTCAGGGGGCCACACTGAAGCTTTCTTT
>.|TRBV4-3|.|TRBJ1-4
CVSSGRMDPTNEKLFF
TGCGTCAGCAGCGGTCGGATGGACCCAACTAATGAAAAACTGTTTTTT
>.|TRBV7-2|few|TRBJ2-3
CASSLAFTDTQYF
TGTGCCAGCAGCTTAGCCTTCACAGATACGCAGTATTTT
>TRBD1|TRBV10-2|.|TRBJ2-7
CASGTVPYEQYF
TGCGCCAGCGGGACAGTCCCCTACGAGCAGTACTTC
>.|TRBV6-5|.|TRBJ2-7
CASRHRGRSYEQYF
TGTGCCAGCAGACATAGGGGCCGATCCTACGAGCAGTACTTC
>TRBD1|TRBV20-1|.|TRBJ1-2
CSARAPTGNYGYTF
TGCAGTGCTAGGGCACCGACAGGGAACTATGGCTACACCTTC
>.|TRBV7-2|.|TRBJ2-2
CASSLGQGQGLSSFGTGELFF
TGTGCCAGCAGCTTAGGGCAAGGACAGGGACTATCCTCTTTCGGCACCGGGGAGCTGTTTTTT
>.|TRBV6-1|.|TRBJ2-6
CTSIPGLSGANVLTF
TGTACCAGCATTCCGGGCCTCTCTGGGGCCAACGTCCTGACTTTC
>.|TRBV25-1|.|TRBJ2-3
CAWSVVDTQYF
TGTGCCTGGAGTGTAGTAGATACGCAGTATTTT
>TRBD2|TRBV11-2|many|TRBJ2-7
CASSLVRTSGSSYEQYF
TGTGCCAGCAGCTTAGTACGGACTAGCGGGAGCTCCTACGAGCAGTACTTC
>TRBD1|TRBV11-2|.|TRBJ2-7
CASSQGQGAGRYF
TGTGCCAGCAGCCAAGGACAGGGGGCGGGGCGGTACTTC
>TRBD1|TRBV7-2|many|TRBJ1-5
CASSAGTGGWQPQHF
TGTGCCAGCAGCGCAGGGACAGGGGGGTGGCAGCCCCAGCATTTT
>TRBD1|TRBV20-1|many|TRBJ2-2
CSARGPGQLKTGELFF
TGCAGTGCTAGAGGACCGGGACAGCTAAAGACCGGGGAGCTGTTTTTT
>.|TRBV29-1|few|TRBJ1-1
CSVGSGNTEAFF
TGCAGCGTTGGAAGTGGGAACACTGAAGCTTTCTTT
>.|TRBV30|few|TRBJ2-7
CAWSVSNEQYF
TGTGCCTGGAGTGTCTCTAACGAGCAGTACTTC
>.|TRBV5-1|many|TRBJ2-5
CASSFRDIQETQYF
TGCGCCAGCAGCTTCCGGGACATCCAAGAGACCCAGTACTTC
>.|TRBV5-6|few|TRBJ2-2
CASSDRPSTGELFF
TGTGCCAGCAGTGACAGGCCCTCCACCGGGGAGCTGTTTTTT
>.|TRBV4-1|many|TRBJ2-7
CASSSASNPRYEQYF
TGCGCCAGCAGCTCCGCCTCAAATCCTCGCTACGAGCAGTACTTC
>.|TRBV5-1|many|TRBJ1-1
CASSPPGRTEAFF
TGCGCCAGCAGCCCCCCCGGGAGGACTGAAGCTTTCTTT
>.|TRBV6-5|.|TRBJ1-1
CASRAGYTESEATFF
TGTGCCAGCAGAGCAGGGTACACTGAATCCGAGGCTACTTTCTTT
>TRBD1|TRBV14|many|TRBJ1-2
CASSQDQGGTNGYTF
TGTGCCAGCAGCCAAGATCAGGGGGGGACGAATGGCTACACCTTC
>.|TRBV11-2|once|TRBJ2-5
CASSFTTTGETQYF
TGTGCCAGCAGCTTTACCACAACCGGGGAGACCCAGTACTTC
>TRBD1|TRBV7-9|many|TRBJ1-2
CASSFSTGHYGYTF
TGTGCCAGCAGCTTTTCGACAGGGCACTATGGCTACACCTTC
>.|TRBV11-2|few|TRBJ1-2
CASSLTQIPIYGYTF
TGTGCCAGCAGCTTAACGCAGATACCGATATATGGCTACACCTTC